The 27 T cell receptor beta chains below were found in one sample sequenced in a study of CD8 T cells in Susac syndrome. Random-hexamer reverse transcription was applied to roughly 0.5 to 1 ug RNA. TCRdb reprocessed the immunoSEQ multiplex PCR reads with MiXCR, giving one entry per CDR3 protein. The table lists about 210,000 distinct CDR3 sequences, 94% of them singletons. What was sequenced was CD4+ T cells from PBMCs. These receptors all come from a human donor with Susac syndrome.

This chain connects TRBV3-1 to TRBJ1-6; 9 nucleotides agree with TRBD1. Germline CDR1 and CDR2: LGHDT and YNNKEL (reference sequence). V lost 4 bases, J lost 7 bases, and 5 bases stayed unmatched. The CDR3 spans 15 residues. CDR3: CASSLQTGGNSPLHF. The CDR3 DNA follows: TGTGCCAGCAGCCTCCAGACAGGGGGGAATTCACCCCTCCACTTT. The full variable domain, with the rest looked up from reference TRBV3-1 and TRBJ1-6, is DTAVSQTPKYLVTQMGNDKSIKCEQNLGHDTMYWYKQDSKKFLKIMFSYNNKELIINETVPNRFSPKSPDKAHLNLHINSLELGDSAVYFCASSLQTGGNSPLHFGNGTRLTVT.

J is TRBJ2-1 and V is TRBV20-1, with a weak D call TRBD1 (6 bases). Germline V gives CDR1 DFQATT, CDR2 SNEGSKA (reference sequence). With 5 bases removed from V and 0 bases from J, the gap between germline ends came to 11 bases. The CDR3 is 14 residues long. CDR3 sequence (DNA): TGCAGTGCTGTCAGGGGAAGCTCCTACAATGAGCAGTTCTTC. It specifies CSAVRGSSYNEQFF.

V gene TRBV10-3 combines with J gene TRBJ2-3, with 7 nucleotides matching TRBD2. The germline V gene encodes CDR1 ENHRY and CDR2 SYGVKD. The CDR3 extends over 15 amino acids. J was trimmed by 1 base and V by 3 bases; bases with no gene match: 4. CDR3 bases: TGTGCCATCAGTGATCGGCTAGCGGGCACAGATACGCAGTATTTT. It specifies CAISDRLAGTDTQYF.

The J gene is TRBJ1-2, the V gene TRBV28; the D is unclear. The ends were cut back, 2 bases at V and 7 bases at J, with 5 bases in the middle. CDR1 and CDR2 (germline): MDHEN, SYDVKM. The CDR3 has 11 amino acids. CDR3 in DNA: TGTGCCAGCAGTTTACCCGGTGGCTACACCTTC. Its protein product is CASSLPGGYTF.

V is TRBV5-4 and J is TRBJ2-7, with TRBD2 matching over 15 bases. Germline CDR1 and CDR2: SGHNT and YYREEE (reference sequence). Losses at the gene ends were 4 bases for V and 1 base for J; bases not matched to a gene: 9. The length of the CDR3 is 18 residues. The CDR3 protein is CASSREGLAGGGSYEQYF. CDR3 DNA: TGTGCCAGCAGCAGGGAGGGACTAGCGGGGGGCGGTTCCTACGAGCAGTACTTC.

The rearrangement joins TRBV7-8 to TRBJ2-7; a weak D match, TRBD1 (5 bases). The length of the CDR3 is 14 residues. The V gene's germline CDR1 is SGHVS and CDR2 FQNEAQ. The V gene lost 6 bases and the J gene lost 3 bases, with 15 bases spanning the gap. As DNA, the CDR3 is TGTGCCAGCAGTCGGCAGGGTAGTGGCTACGAGCAGTACTTC. Its translation: CASSRQGSGYEQYF.

The chain has TRBV6-2 or TRBV6-3 and TRBJ2-7, with no clear D. The V end was cut by 2 bases, the J end by 0 bases, with 11 bases between. Germline CDR1 reads MNHEY; CDR2 reads SVGEGT. This CDR3 region has 15 residues. The CDR3 bases are TGTGCCAGCAGTTACGAGGCGGTTCGCTCCTACGAGCAGTACTTC. Encoded protein: CASSYEAVRSYEQYF.

J is TRBJ1-2 and V is TRBV20-1; no definite D call. V was cut by 6 bases and J by 2 bases, with 16 bases left in between. CDR1 and CDR2 (germline): DFQATT, SNEGSKA (reference sequence). The CDR3 is 14 amino acids. In DNA, the CDR3 is TGCAGTGCCGACGGGAAGGGAGAAAACTATGGCTACACCTTC. Protein: CSADGKGENYGYTF.

The chain uses TRBV7-2 and TRBJ1-6, with D possibly being TRBD1 (5 bases). Per germline, CDR1 SGHTA and CDR2 FQGNSA. The CDR3 runs to 16 residues. Trimming shortened V by 5 bases and J by 10 bases, and 21 bases separated the two germline ends. This CDR3 reads CASSLGEGVTASPLHF. CDR3 coding DNA: TGTGCCAGCAGCCTCGGCGAAGGGGTCACGGCCTCACCCCTCCACTTT.

V gene TRBV30 combines with J gene TRBJ1-1; D possibly corresponds to TRBD1 (6 bases). This CDR3 is 12 amino acids long. Trimming cost V 3 bases and J 7 bases, with 12 bases left between them. Germline-derived CDR1 and CDR2 are GTSNPN and SVGIG (reference sequence). The CDR3 DNA is TGTGCCTGGAGACGGAGACAGGATGAAGCTTTCTTT. The encoded protein is CAWRRRQDEAFF.

This chain joins TRBV24-1 and TRBJ2-1, with D uncertain. This CDR3 has 14 residues. V shed 4 bases and J shed 3 bases, with 9 bases lying between them. In germline, CDR1 is KGHDR, CDR2 SFDVKD. In DNA, the CDR3 is TGTGCCACCAGTGACCCCGGTCTCTACAATGAGCAGTTCTTC. The encoded protein is CATSDPGLYNEQFF.

The V call is TRBV29-1, the J call TRBJ2-4; TRBD2 might be the D (6 bases). CDR1 is SQVTM and CDR2 is ANQGSEA in the germline V gene. The CDR3 runs 15 residues. V was shortened by 3 bases and J by 0 bases, with 12 bases between the two germline ends. Here the CDR3 DNA reads TGCAGCGTTGAGGGCGGGGCTTTAGCCAAAAACATTCAGTACTTC. Amino acid sequence: CSVEGGALAKNIQYF.

The chain links TRBV7-9 to TRBJ1-6; D unresolved. Trimming cost V 2 bases and J 7 bases, with 6 bases left between them. The germline V gene encodes CDR1 SEHNR and CDR2 FQNEAQ (reference sequence). The CDR3 totals 13 residues. The CDR3 protein is CASSLPANSPLHF. CDR3 sequence (DNA): TGTGCCAGCAGCTTACCGGCAAATTCACCCCTCCACTTT. Full variable domain (outside the CDR3, taken from reference TRBV7-9 and TRBJ1-6): DTGVSQNPRHKITKRGQNVTFRCDPISEHNRLYWYRQTLGQGPEFLTYFQNEAQLEKSRLLSDRFSAERPKGSFSTLEIQRTEQGDSAMYLCASSLPANSPLHFGNGTRLTVT.

The table lists this clonotype with a few counts. The chain joins TRBV4-1 to TRBJ2-1, with D tentatively TRBD1 or TRBD2 (5 bases each). CDR3 length: 15 residues. Trimming removed 4 bases from V and 1 base from J, with 11 bases in between. In germline, CDR1 is MGHRA, CDR2 YSYEKL. The CDR3, as DNA: TGCGCCAGCAGCCGAGGGGCGGTTTCCTACAATGAGCAGTTCTTC. It is translated as CASSRGAVSYNEQFF.

This clonotype was detected only once. This chain links TRBV20-1 with TRBJ2-7; no clear D. This CDR3 has 12 residues. Germline V gene lookup returns CDR1 DFQATT and CDR2 SNEGSKA (reference sequence). V lost 1 base and J lost 6, with 10 bases in between. The CDR3 reads CSARVPPVEQYF. For the CDR3, the DNA is TGCAGTGCTAGAGTACCCCCGGTCGAGCAGTACTTC.

The chain uses TRBV19 and TRBJ1-6; tentatively, D is TRBD1 (5 bases). The germline gives CDR1 LNHDA, CDR2 SQIVND (reference sequence). The CDR3 consists of 13 residues. Trimming cost V 7 bases and J 10 bases, with 14 bases left between them. As DNA, the CDR3 is TGTGCCAGTAACGAGGGGCGCAGCTCACCCCTCCACTTT. Protein: CASNEGRSSPLHF.

This clonotype was picked up a small number of times. This chain links TRBV29-1 with TRBJ1-3; weak D call: TRBD1 (5 bases). Looked up from germline, CDR1 is SQVTM and CDR2 is ANQGSEA. V was pared by 7 bases and J by 1 base, with 8 bases between. This CDR3 spans 12 amino acids. CDR3 sequence (DNA): TGCAGCGCTTGGACATCTGGAAACACCATATATTTT. This translates into CSAWTSGNTIYF.

V and J are TRBV19 and TRBJ1-5; weak D call: TRBD1 (5 bases). This CDR3 is 16 amino acids long. The V end lost 7 bases, the J end lost 0 bases, and 16 bases lay between the germline ends. Germline assignment: CDR1 LNHDA and CDR2 SQIVND (reference sequence). Here the CDR3 DNA reads TGTGCCAGTAATGTGCAGGGAACAATTAGCAATCAGCCCCAGCATTTT. Its translation is CASNVQGTISNQPQHF.

This clonotype was recorded once. The rearrangement uses TRBV9 and TRBJ2-2, with D possibly matching TRBD1 (5 bases). The germline V gene has CDR1 SGDLS and CDR2 YYNGEE. This CDR3 spans 15 amino acids. V gave up 1 base and J gave up 1 base, with 8 bases separating them. This CDR3 reads CASSVLDMNTGELFF. In DNA form, the CDR3 reads TGTGCCAGCAGCGTACTGGACATGAACACCGGGGAGCTGTTTTTT.

V and J are TRBV6-1 and TRBJ2-1; 9 nucleotides align to TRBD2. The V and J ends lost 7 bases and 2 bases, in that order; junction bases with no gene match: 9. The germline V gene encodes CDR1 MNHNS and CDR2 SASEGT. CDR3 length: 16 amino acids. The CDR3 DNA is TGTGCCAGCACCAAAAGGGCTAGCGGGGCCTACAATGAGCAGTTCTTC. This sequence encodes CASTKRASGAYNEQFF.

This clonotype was picked up a small number of times. This chain links TRBV7-3 with TRBJ1-5, with 7 bases matching TRBD1. The V segment lost 1 base and the J segment 0 bases; nucleotides outside the gene matches: 0. CDR3 length equals 15 residues. The germline V gene encodes CDR1 SGHTA and CDR2 FQGTGA. In nucleotides, the CDR3 is TGTGCCAGCAGCTTAAGGGACAGTAGCAATCAGCCCCAGCATTTT. Amino acids: CASSLRDSSNQPQHF.

The rearrangement joins TRBV4-1 to TRBJ2-2; 11 nucleotides match TRBD2. CDR3 length: 19 residues. Unmatched junction bases numbered 6, after V lost 0 bases and J lost 0 bases. CDR1 MGHRA and CDR2 YSYEKL come from the germline V gene. The CDR3 reads CASSQDRLAGGPNTGELFF. The CDR3 DNA sequence: TGCGCCAGCAGCCAAGATCGCCTAGCGGGGGGCCCGAACACCGGGGAGCTGTTTTTT.

This chain joins TRBV19 and TRBJ2-1; D is perhaps TRBD1 (8 bases). This CDR3 has 17 residues. Trimming stripped 6 bases from V and 1 base from J, with 19 bases between. The germline V gene encodes CDR1 LNHDA and CDR2 SQIVND (reference sequence). CDR3 coding DNA: TGTGCCAGTAGGAAGAACAGGGGGAGGGGATCCTACAATGAGCAGTTCTTC. Translation gives CASRKNRGRGSYNEQFF.

The chain links TRBV5-1 to TRBJ1-1; 9 bases match TRBD1. The CDR3 runs to 15 residues. Looked up from germline, CDR1 is SGHRS and CDR2 is YFSETQ. V shed 4 bases and J 3 bases; nucleotides not matched to a gene: 7. The CDR3 coding sequence is TGCGCCAGCAGCGCTGACAGGGGGACTTACACTGAAGCTTTCTTT. It specifies CASSADRGTYTEAFF. The full variable domain, completed using reference TRBV5-1 and TRBJ1-1, is KAGVTQTPRYLIKTRGQQVTLSCSPISGHRSVSWYQQTPGQGLQFLFEYFSETQRNKGNFPGRFSGRQFSNSRSEMNVSTLELGDSALYLCASSADRGTYTEAFFGQGTRLTVV.

CDR3 region: CSASGGAEDSNQPQHF. The CDR3 DNA reads as TGCAGTGCTAGCGGGGGGGCCGAGGATAGCAATCAGCCCCAGCATTTT. The chain recombines TRBV20-1 with TRBJ1-5; a possible D gene is TRBD1 (6 bases). V lost 3 bases and J 0 bases, leaving 15 bases between the germline ends. The CDR3 runs to 16 residues. Germline V CDR1 and CDR2: DFQATT, SNEGSKA (reference sequence).

The rearrangement joins TRBV19 to TRBJ2-6, with unresolved D. The V gene's germline CDR1 is LNHDA and CDR2 SQIVND (reference sequence). V lost 1 base to trimming and J lost 3 bases, with 10 bases between them. The CDR3 sequence is 16 residues long. The CDR3 sequence is CASSIVSANGANVLTF. Here the CDR3 DNA reads TGTGCCAGTAGTATAGTGTCGGCGAATGGGGCCAACGTCCTGACTTTC.

The chain employs TRBV30 and TRBJ2-2; D tentatively fits TRBD1 or TRBD2 (5 bases each). Germline V gene lookup returns CDR1 GTSNPN and CDR2 SVGIG (reference sequence). The germline V and J ends were trimmed by 0 bases and 4 bases, with 15 bases remaining between them. The CDR3 consists of 16 residues. CDR3 sequence reads: CAWSVREGAFTGELFF. In nucleotides, the CDR3 is TGTGCCTGGAGTGTACGGGAAGGGGCCTTCACCGGGGAGCTGTTTTTT.